The T cell receptor (beta chain) described here comes from a study of blood T cell repertoires in COVID-19. Whole-study context: Sites in the United States, Italy and Spain provided acute and convalescent COVID-19 samples. Sample material is recorded as cDNA or gDNA derived from T cells, B-cell-depleted T cells, or PBMCs.

As processed by the authors: Reference gene primer amplification gave estimated nucleated cell counts. Here immunoSEQ multiplex PCR was the method, and the copy in TCRdb shows in-frame clones only, minus some. V and J calls and clone size are those listed in that table; D and trimming were worked out from the DNA. The sample includes approximately 120,000 clones, 80% of them seen just once. Looked up from germline, CDR1 is DFQATT and CDR2 is SNEGSKA (reference sequence). There are 11 residues in the CDR3. The clonotype comes from a human donor in a cohort sampled during active or convalescent COVID-19. The sequencing input was peripheral blood. The chain links TRBV20-1 to TRBJ1-2, with 8 nucleotides matching TRBD1. The CDR3 DNA is TGCGGTTGGACAGGGAACTATGGCTACACCTTC. Amino acid sequence: CGWTGNYGYTF.